This T cell receptor beta chain was identified during a study of cytomegalovirus exposure and HLA in healthy donors. Study-wide context: Most donors, 81% of a few hundred genotyped, fell in the Caucasian-associated ancestry cluster.

Germline loops: CDR1 MNHNY, CDR2 SVGAGI (reference sequence). V lost 7 bases, J lost 8 bases, and 5 bases stayed unmatched. The length of the CDR3 is 14 residues. Of note for this clone: The antigen remains unidentified.

The study ran its PCR with 60 Vbeta and 13 Jbeta primers. Libraries were prepared by immunoSEQ multiplex PCR; TCRdb keeps only in-frame clonotypes and omits some of them. The sample contains around 100,000 clones, 74% of which appear only once. Study findings and constraints: On later analysis, the bulk of CMV-associated TCR beta chains appeared to be HLA-restricted. Apart from CMV serostatus, no immune exposure information was available.

The sequence came from a woman aged 40 to 50 in good health and CMV-seropositive. This rearrangement joins TRBV6-6 to TRBJ2-1; 13 bases agree with TRBD2. Sequencing was done on a sample of PBMCs. The CDR3 protein is CASILAGGRHEQFF. DNA for the CDR3: TGTGCCAGCATACTAGCGGGGGGGCGGCATGAGCAGTTCTTC.